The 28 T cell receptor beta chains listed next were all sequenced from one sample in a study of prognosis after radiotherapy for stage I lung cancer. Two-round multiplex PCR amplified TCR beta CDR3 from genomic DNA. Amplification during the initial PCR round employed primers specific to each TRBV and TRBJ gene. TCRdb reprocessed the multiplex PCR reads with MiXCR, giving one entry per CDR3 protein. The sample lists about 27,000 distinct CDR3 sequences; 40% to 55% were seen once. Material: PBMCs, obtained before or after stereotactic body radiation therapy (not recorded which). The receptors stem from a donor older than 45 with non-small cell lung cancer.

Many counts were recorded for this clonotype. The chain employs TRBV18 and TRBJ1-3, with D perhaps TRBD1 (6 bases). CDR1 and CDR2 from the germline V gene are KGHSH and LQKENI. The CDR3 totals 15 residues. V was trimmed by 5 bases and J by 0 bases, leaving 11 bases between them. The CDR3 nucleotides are TGTGCCAGCTCAACCGACAGGTTCTCTGGAAACACCATATATTTT. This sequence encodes CASSTDRFSGNTIYF.

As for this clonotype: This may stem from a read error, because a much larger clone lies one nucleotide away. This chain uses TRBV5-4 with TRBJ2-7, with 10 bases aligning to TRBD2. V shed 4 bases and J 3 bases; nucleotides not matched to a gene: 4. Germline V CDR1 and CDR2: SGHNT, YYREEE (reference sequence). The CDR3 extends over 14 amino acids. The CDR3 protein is CASSLAGVYYEQYF. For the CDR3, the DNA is TGTGCCAGCAGCCTAGCGGGGGTGTACTACGAGCAGTACTTC.

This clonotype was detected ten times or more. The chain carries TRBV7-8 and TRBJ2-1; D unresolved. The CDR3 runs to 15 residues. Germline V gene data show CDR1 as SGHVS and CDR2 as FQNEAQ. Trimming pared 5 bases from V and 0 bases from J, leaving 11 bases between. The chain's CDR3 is CASSPYHSSYNEQFF. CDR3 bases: TGTGCCAGCAGCCCCTATCATTCCTCCTACAATGAGCAGTTCTTC.

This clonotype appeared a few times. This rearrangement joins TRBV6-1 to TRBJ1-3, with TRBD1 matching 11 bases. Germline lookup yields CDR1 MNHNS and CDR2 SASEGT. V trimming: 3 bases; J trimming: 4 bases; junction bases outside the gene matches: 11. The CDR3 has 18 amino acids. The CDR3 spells CASSENLGTGGFGNTIYF. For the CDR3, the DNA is TGTGCCAGCAGTGAGAACCTGGGGACAGGGGGTTTCGGAAACACCATATATTTT.

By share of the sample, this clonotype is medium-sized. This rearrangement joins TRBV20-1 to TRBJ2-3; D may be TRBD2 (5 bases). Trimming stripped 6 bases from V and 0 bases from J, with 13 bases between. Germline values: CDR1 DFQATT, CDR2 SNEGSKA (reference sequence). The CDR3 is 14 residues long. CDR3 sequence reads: CSARDLASTDTQYF. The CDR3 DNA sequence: TGCAGTGCAAGGGATCTAGCCAGCACAGATACGCAGTATTTT.

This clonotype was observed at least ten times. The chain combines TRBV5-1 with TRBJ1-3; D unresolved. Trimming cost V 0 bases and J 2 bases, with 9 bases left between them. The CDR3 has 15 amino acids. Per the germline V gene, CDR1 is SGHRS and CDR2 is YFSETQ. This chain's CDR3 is CASSLGPVTGNTIYF. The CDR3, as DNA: TGCGCCAGCAGCTTGGGACCAGTAACTGGAAACACCATATATTTT. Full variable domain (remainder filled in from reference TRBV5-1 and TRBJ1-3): KAGVTQTPRYLIKTRGQQVTLSCSPISGHRSVSWYQQTPGQGLQFLFEYFSETQRNKGNFPGRFSGRQFSNSRSEMNVSTLELGDSALYLCASSLGPVTGNTIYFGEGSWLTVV.

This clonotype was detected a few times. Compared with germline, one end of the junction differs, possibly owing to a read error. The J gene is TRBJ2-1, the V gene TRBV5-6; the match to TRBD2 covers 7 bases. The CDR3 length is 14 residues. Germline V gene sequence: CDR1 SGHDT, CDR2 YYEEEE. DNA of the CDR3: TGTGCCAGCGGCTTGGGAGTGGGGAGGGGTGAGCAGTTCTTC. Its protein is CASGLGVGRGEQFF.

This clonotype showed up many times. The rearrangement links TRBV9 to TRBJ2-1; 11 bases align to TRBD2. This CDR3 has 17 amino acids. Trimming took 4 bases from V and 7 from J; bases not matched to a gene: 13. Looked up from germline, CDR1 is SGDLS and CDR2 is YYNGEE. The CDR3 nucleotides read TGTGCCAGCAGCCTTAGAGTAGCGGGAGGGAATAAGAATGAGCAGTTCTTC. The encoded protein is CASSLRVAGGNKNEQFF.

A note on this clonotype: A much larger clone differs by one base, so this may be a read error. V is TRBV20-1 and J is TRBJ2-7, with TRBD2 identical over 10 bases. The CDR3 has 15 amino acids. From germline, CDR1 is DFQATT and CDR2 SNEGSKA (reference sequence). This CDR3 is CSARKPGLARYERYF. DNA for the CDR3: TGCAGTGCTAGAAAACCGGGACTAGCGAGGTACGAGCGGTACTTC.

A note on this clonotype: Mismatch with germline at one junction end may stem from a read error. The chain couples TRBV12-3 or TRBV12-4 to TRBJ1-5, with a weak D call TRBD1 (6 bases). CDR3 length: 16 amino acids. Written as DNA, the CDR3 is TGTGCCAGCAGTCCGCGGGGGGGCTCAGGCAATGAGCCACAGCATTTT. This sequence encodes CASSPRGGSGNEPQHF.

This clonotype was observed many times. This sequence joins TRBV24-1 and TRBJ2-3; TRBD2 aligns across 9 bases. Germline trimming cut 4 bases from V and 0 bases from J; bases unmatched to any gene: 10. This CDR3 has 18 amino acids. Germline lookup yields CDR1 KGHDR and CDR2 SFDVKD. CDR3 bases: TGTGCCACCAGTGACCCCACTAGCGGGTCCGCTAGCACAGATACGCAGTATTTT. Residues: CATSDPTSGSASTDTQYF.

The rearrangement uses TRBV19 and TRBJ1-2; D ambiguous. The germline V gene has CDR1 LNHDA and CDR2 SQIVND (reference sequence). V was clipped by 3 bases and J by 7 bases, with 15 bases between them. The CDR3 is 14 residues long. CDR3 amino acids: CASSIRGFACGYTF. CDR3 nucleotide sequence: TGTGCCAGTAGTATTAGAGGATTTGCTTGTGGCTACACCTTC.

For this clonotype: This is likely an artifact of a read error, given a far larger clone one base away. CDR3: CASSQVGLRGTYNEQYF. In DNA, the CDR3 is TGCGCCAGCAGCCAAGTTGGCCTCCGGGGGACATACAATGAGCAGTACTTC. This chain links TRBV4-1 with TRBJ2-7; D might be TRBD1 or TRBD2, each matching 6 bases. Trimming left V 1 base short and J 7 bases short, with 23 bases between. Germline values: CDR1 MGHRA, CDR2 YSYEKL. This CDR3 contains 17 residues.

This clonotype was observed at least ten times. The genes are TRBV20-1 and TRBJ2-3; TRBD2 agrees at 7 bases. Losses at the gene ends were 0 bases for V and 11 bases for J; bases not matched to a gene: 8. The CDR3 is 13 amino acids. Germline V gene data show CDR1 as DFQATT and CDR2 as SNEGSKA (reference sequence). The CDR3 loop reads CSARDRGGWGQYF. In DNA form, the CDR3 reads TGCAGTGCTAGAGATCGCGGGGGTTGGGGGCAGTATTTT.

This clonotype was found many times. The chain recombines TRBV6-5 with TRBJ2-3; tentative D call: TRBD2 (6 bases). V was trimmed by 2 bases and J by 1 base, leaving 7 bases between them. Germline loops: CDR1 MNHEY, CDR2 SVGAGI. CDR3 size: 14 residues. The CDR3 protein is CASSYAGRTDTQYF. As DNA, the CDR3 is TGTGCCAGCAGTTACGCGGGGCGCACAGATACGCAGTATTTT.

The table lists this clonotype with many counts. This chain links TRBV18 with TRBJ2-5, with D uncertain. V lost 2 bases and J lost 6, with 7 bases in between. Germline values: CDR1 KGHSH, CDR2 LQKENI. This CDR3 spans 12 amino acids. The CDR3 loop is CASSPNEKTQYF. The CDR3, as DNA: TGTGCCAGCTCACCAAATGAGAAGACCCAGTACTTC.

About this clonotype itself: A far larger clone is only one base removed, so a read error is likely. This CDR3 is CASSLVSPTGAGNTIYF. CDR3 nucleotides: TGTGCCAGCAGCTTAGTTTCCCCGACAGGGGCGGGAAACACCATATATTTT. This chain uses TRBV7-6 with TRBJ1-3; TRBD1 aligns across 8 bases. V dropped 1 base and J dropped 4; count of bases not matched to a gene: 9. CDR1 is SGHVS and CDR2 is FNYEAQ in the germline V gene. The CDR3 runs to 17 residues.

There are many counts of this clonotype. The CDR3 nucleotides are TGTGCCAGCAGCGTAGTAACCTTGGGCCCCAGGACCGGGGAGCTGTTTTTT. Encoded protein: CASSVVTLGPRTGELFF. The chain joins TRBV9 to TRBJ2-2; D remains unclear. Between the trimmed V and J ends, which lost 0 bases and 5 bases, there was a span of 17 bases. The germline V gene encodes CDR1 SGDLS and CDR2 YYNGEE. The length of the CDR3 is 17 residues.

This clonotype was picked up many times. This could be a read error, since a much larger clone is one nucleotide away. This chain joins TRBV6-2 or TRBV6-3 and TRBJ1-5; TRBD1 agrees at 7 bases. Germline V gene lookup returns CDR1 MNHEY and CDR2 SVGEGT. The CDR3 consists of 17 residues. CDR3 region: CASSRINPGQSSQPQHF. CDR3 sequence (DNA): TGTGCCAGCAGTAGAATAAATCCGGGACAGAGCAGTCAGCCCCAGCATTTT.

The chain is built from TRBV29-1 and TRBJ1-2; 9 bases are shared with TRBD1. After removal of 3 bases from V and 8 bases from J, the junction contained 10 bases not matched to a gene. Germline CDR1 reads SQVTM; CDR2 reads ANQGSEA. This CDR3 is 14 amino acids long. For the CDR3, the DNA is TGCAGCGTTGACGGACCGGGACAGGGCTACGGCTACACCTTC. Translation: CSVDGPGQGYGYTF.

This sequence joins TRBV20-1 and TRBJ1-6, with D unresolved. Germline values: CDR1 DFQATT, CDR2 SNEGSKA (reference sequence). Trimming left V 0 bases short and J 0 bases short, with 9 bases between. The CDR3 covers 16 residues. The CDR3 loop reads CSARELTYSYNSPLHF. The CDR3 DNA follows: TGCAGTGCTAGAGAACTTACCTACTCCTATAATTCACCCCTCCACTTT.

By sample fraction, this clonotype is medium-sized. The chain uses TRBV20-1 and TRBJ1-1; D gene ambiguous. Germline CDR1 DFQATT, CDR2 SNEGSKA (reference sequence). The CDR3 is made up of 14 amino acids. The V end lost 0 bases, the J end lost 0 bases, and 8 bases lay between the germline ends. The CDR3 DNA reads TGCAGTGCTAGAGAAATAGGCGTGAACACTGAAGCTTTCTTT. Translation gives CSAREIGVNTEAFF.

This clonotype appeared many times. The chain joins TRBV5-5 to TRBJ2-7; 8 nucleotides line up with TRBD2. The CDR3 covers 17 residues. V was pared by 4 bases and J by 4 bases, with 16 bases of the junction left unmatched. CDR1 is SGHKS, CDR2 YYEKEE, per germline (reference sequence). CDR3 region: CASSKLSGTREVYEQYF. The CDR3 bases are TGTGCCAGCAGCAAACTTAGCGGGACACGGGAGGTGTACGAGCAGTACTTC.

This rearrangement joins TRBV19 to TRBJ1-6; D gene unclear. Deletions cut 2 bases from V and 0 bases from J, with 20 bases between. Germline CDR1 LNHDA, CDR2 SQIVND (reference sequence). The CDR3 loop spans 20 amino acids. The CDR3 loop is CASSISGPPAGSSYNSPLHF. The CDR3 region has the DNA TGTGCCAGTAGTATAAGTGGACCTCCGGCTGGTAGCTCCTATAATTCACCCCTCCACTTT.

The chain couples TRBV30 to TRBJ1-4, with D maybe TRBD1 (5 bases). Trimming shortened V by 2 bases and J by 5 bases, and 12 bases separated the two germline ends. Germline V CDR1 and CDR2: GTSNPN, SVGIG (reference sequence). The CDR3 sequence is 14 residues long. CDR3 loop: CAWSRAGQNEKLFF. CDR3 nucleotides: TGTGCCTGGAGTAGGGCAGGGCAAAATGAAAAACTGTTTTTT.

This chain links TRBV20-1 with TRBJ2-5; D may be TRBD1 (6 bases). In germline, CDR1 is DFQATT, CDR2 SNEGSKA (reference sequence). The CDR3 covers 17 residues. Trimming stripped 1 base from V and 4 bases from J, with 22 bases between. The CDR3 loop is CSARASYQGNDRETQYF. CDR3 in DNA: TGCAGTGCTAGAGCTTCATATCAGGGGAACGACAGAGAGACCCAGTACTTC.

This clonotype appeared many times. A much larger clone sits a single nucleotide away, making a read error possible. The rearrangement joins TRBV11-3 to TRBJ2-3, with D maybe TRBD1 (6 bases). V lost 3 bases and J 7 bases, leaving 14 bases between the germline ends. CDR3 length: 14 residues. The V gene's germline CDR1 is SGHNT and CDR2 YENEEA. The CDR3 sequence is CASSFTRGPNTQYF. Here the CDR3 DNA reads TGTGCCAGCAGCTTTACCAGGGGTCCTAATACGCAGTATTTT.

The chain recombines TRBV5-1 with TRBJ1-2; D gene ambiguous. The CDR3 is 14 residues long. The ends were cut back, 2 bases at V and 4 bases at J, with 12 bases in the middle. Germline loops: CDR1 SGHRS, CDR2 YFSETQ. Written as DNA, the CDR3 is TGCGCCAGCAGCTTTGAGGGAGATCTCTATGGCTACACCTTC. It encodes CASSFEGDLYGYTF.